These T cell receptor beta chains were read from a single sample in a study of T cell responses to AZD1222 COVID-19 vaccine. Produced via immunoSEQ multiplex PCR; TCRdb's table is partial and in-frame only. The sample holds around 140,000 clones, under 95% seen once. Specimen: peripheral blood, collected on day 0 of AZD1222 vaccination. The receptors derive from an adult in good health. CDR3s include the opening cysteine and the closing phenylalanine or tryptophan. The D gene is left open where the match is weak. Expanded clones get a size class; other rows say once, few or many, or leave the size out.

V	length	size	D	J	DNA	CDR3
TRBV2	13	-	-	TRBJ2-3	TGTGCCAGCAGTCACCGTTATACAGATACGCAGTATTTT	CASSHRYTDTQYF
TRBV12-2	15	-	-	TRBJ2-7	TGTGCAAGTCGCTTAGGTGGCGGAGGAGCCTATCGGCAGTACTTC	CASRLGGGGAYRQYF
TRBV7-9	13	-	-	TRBJ1-5	TGTGCCAGCAGCTCGGACGGCAATCAGCCCCAGCATTTT	CASSSDGNQPQHF
TRBV3-1/TRBV3-2	15	-	TRBD1	TRBJ1-4	TGTGCCAGCAGCCAACTCGGACAGGGAGGTGAAAAACTGTTTTTT	CASSQLGQGGEKLFF
TRBV29-1	13	-	-	TRBJ1-2	TGCAGCGGGAAGGACCCAGAGCACTATGGCTACACCTTC	CSGKDPEHYGYTF
TRBV18	12	-	-	TRBJ1-2	TGTGCCAGCTCACAAACGAACTATGGCTACACCTTC	CASSQTNYGYTF
TRBV5-5	12	-	-	TRBJ2-7	TGTGCCAGCAACCCCGGCGGCCACGAGCAGTACTTC	CASNPGGHEQYF
TRBV12-3/TRBV12-4	12	-	-	TRBJ2-7	TGTGCCAGCAGTTTAATCCGAGGCGAGCAGTACTTC	CASSLIRGEQYF
TRBV18	12	-	-	TRBJ2-7	TGTGCCAGCTCACCCCGGCCTTACGAGCAGTACTTC	CASSPRPYEQYF
TRBV6-1	16	once	TRBD1	TRBJ1-5	TGTGCCAGCAGTGGCCGGGACAGGGGTAGGCATCAGCCCCAGCATTTT	CASSGRDRGRHQPQHF
TRBV3-1/TRBV3-2	12	-	-	TRBJ2-7	TGTGCCAGCAGCCAGGCAGGGCTCGAGCAGTACTTC	CASSQAGLEQYF
TRBV5-4	16	-	TRBD1	TRBJ1-1	TGTGCCAGCAGCTTGGGCAGACAGGGAGTGAACACTGAAGCTTTCTTT	CASSLGRQGVNTEAFF
TRBV23-1	15	few	-	TRBJ1-5	TGCGCCAGCGGAGGTGAGGGTCTGCGGAATCAGCCCCAGCATTTT	CASGGEGLRNQPQHF
TRBV27	12	once	-	TRBJ2-7	TGTGCCAGCAGTTTCCTTACCGGCGAGCAGTACTTC	CASSFLTGEQYF
TRBV30	13	once	-	TRBJ2-1	TGTGCCTGGGCGATGGGTGACTACAATGAGCAGTTCTTC	CAWAMGDYNEQFF
TRBV7-9	18	few	-	TRBJ2-7	TGTGCCAGCAGCTACCGACCGTCCTCGGCGGGGCGCTCCTACGAGCAGTACTTC	CASSYRPSSAGRSYEQYF
TRBV7-8	15	-	TRBD2	TRBJ2-3	TGTGCCAGCAGCCGAGGACTAGCGGGAGTAGATACGCAGTATTTT	CASSRGLAGVDTQYF
TRBV5-6	18	-	-	TRBJ2-1	TGTGCCAGCAGCTTGGGTCTATACGGGGCTGGTTGGGACAATGAGCAGTTCTTC	CASSLGLYGAGWDNEQFF
TRBV4-3	15	-	TRBD1	TRBJ2-2	TGCGCCAGCAGCCAACGACAGGGCGCGGCCGGGGAGCTGTTTTTT	CASSQRQGAAGELFF
TRBV20-1	11	-	-	TRBJ1-3	TGCAGTGCTCCATACGGAAACACCATATATTTT	CSAPYGNTIYF
TRBV3-1/TRBV3-2	18	-	-	TRBJ1-6	TGTGCCAGCAGCCCCCGTTCCCGGGGGGCATCCTATAATTCACCCCTCCACTTT	CASSPRSRGASYNSPLHF
TRBV6-2/TRBV6-3	15	-	TRBD1	TRBJ1-1	TGTGCCAGCAGTTATGAGGGACAGGGAAGGACTGAAGCTTTCTTT	CASSYEGQGRTEAFF
TRBV12-3/TRBV12-4	12	-	-	TRBJ1-1	TGTGCCAGCAGTGGTGCCGGGGGCTCGGCTTTCTTT	CASSGAGGSAFF
TRBV6-5	15	-	-	TRBJ1-4	TGTGCCAGCAGTTACGGAGGCTTGTCTAATGAAAAACTGTTTTTT	CASSYGGLSNEKLFF